The rows below give T cell receptor beta chains drawn from one sample of a study of regulatory T cells in long-lasting Graves disease. In TCRdb, the multiplex PCR reads were re-called with MiXCR into one record per CDR3 protein. The repertoire has approximately 400,000 distinct CDR3 sequences, around 20% of them found once; the top ten carry under 25%. The sample consisted of peripheral blood mononuclear cells (PBMCs), taken when the disease was refractory, from a patient treated with antithyroid drugs. The source of these receptors is a female donor with Graves disease. Both conserved end residues are part of each CDR3. D genes are given only for firm matches. Clone sizes are given selectively: once, few, many, or a class where the clone is expanded.

J: TRBJ1-1; size: many; D: NA; V: TRBV18; CDR3: CASSGRPGHKNTEAFF; DNA: TGTGCCAGCTCGGGCCGTCCGGGACATAAGAACACTGAAGCTTTCTTT
J: TRBJ1-6; size: NA; D: NA; V: TRBV18; CDR3: CASSPKEINSPLHF; DNA: TGTGCCAGCTCACCCAAAGAAATTAATTCACCCCTCCACTTT
J: TRBJ1-3; size: NA; D: NA; V: TRBV6-1; CDR3: CASNLTGTFSGNTIYF; DNA: TGTGCCAGCAACTTAACAGGAACATTCTCTGGAAACACCATATATTTT
J: TRBJ2-1; size: many; D: TRBD2; V: TRBV30; CDR3: CAWSVLGSGRAGSYNEQFF; DNA: TGTGCCTGGAGTGTACTAGGTAGCGGGAGGGCCGGGTCCTACAATGAGCAGTTCTTC
J: TRBJ2-7; size: many; D: TRBD2; V: TRBV11-2; CDR3: CASSSLTSGRAVWDEQYF; DNA: TGTGCCAGCAGCTCCCTCACTAGCGGGAGGGCGGTGTGGGACGAGCAGTACTTC
J: TRBJ2-7; size: many; D: NA; V: TRBV3-1; CDR3: CASSQDSRAYEQYF; DNA: TGTGCCAGCAGCCAAGATAGCAGGGCCTACGAGCAGTACTTC
J: TRBJ1-6; size: many; D: TRBD1; V: TRBV12-3/TRBV12-4; CDR3: CASSVGTGVASPLHF; DNA: TGTGCCAGCAGTGTCGGGACAGGGGTCGCCTCACCCCTCCACTTT
J: TRBJ1-1; size: NA; D: TRBD1; V: TRBV7-9; CDR3: CASSFLHSTGPNTEAFF; DNA: TGTGCCAGCAGCTTTCTACACTCGACAGGGCCGAACACTGAAGCTTTCTTT
J: TRBJ2-7; size: many; D: NA; V: TRBV28; CDR3: CASSTGVSPYEQYF; DNA: TGTGCCAGCAGCACAGGAGTTTCCCCCTACGAGCAGTACTTC
J: TRBJ2-7; size: NA; D: NA; V: TRBV6-2/TRBV6-3; CDR3: CASGPNPYEQYF; DNA: TGTGCCAGTGGGCCGAATCCCTACGAGCAGTACTTC
J: TRBJ1-6; size: few; D: NA; V: TRBV5-5; CDR3: CASSPMLNSPLHF; DNA: TGTGCCAGCAGCCCCATGCTAAATTCACCCCTCCACTTT
J: TRBJ2-2; size: NA; D: TRBD1; V: TRBV6-1; CDR3: CASRGQGQNTGELFF; DNA: TGTGCCAGCAGGGGACAGGGACAGAACACCGGGGAGCTGTTTTTT
J: TRBJ1-2; size: many; D: NA; V: TRBV28; CDR3: CASSPPPGDGYTF; DNA: TGTGCCAGCAGTCCACCTCCAGGGGACGGCTACACCTTC
J: TRBJ1-1; size: many; D: NA; V: TRBV19; CDR3: CASSIGVNTEAFF; DNA: TGTGCCAGTAGTATAGGGGTGAACACTGAAGCTTTCTTT
J: TRBJ1-5; size: many; D: NA; V: TRBV7-2; CDR3: CASSSQGRINQPQHF; DNA: TGTGCCAGCAGCTCGCAGGGCCGGATCAATCAGCCCCAGCATTTT
J: TRBJ2-2; size: NA; D: TRBD2; V: TRBV20-1; CDR3: CSARLAGGVNTGELFF; DNA: TGCAGTGCTAGATTGGCGGGAGGGGTGAACACCGGGGAGCTGTTTTTT
J: TRBJ2-5; size: many; D: TRBD1; V: TRBV4-1; CDR3: CASSQWTGDIETQYF; DNA: TGCGCCAGCAGCCAGTGGACAGGGGATATAGAGACCCAGTACTTC
J: TRBJ2-1; size: NA; D: TRBD2; V: TRBV29-1; CDR3: CSVVGGREREQFF; DNA: TGCAGCGTTGTTGGGGGGAGGGAGAGGGAGCAGTTCTTC
J: TRBJ1-2; size: many; D: NA; V: TRBV5-1; CDR3: CASRSTGSYGYTF; DNA: TGCGCCAGCAGGTCTACAGGTTCTTATGGCTACACCTTC
J: TRBJ2-7; size: many; D: TRBD2; V: TRBV6-9; CDR3: CASSYVAGVSEQYF; DNA: TGTGCCAGCAGTTACGTAGCGGGAGTATCCGAGCAGTACTTC
J: TRBJ1-2; size: many; D: TRBD1; V: TRBV6-5; CDR3: CASSYGTALNHGYTF; DNA: TGTGCCAGCAGTTACGGGACAGCCCTGAACCACGGCTACACCTTC
J: TRBJ2-2; size: NA; D: NA; V: TRBV7-9; CDR3: CASSPKRETGELFF; DNA: TGTGCCAGCAGCCCCAAGCGAGAGACCGGGGAGCTGTTTTTT
J: TRBJ2-1; size: NA; D: TRBD2; V: TRBV13; CDR3: CASSSPSSGNNEQFF; DNA: TGTGCCAGCAGCTCCCCCTCGAGCGGGAACAATGAGCAGTTCTTC
J: TRBJ2-1; size: few; D: TRBD2; V: TRBV4-1; CDR3: CASSRVFFGLAGASSYNEQFF; DNA: TGCGCCAGCAGCCGCGTATTCTTCGGACTAGCGGGGGCCTCCTCCTACAATGAGCAGTTCTTC
J: TRBJ2-2; size: few; D: NA; V: TRBV29-1; CDR3: CSVGPVKGELFF; DNA: TGCAGCGTCGGCCCTGTCAAGGGGGAGCTGTTTTTT
J: TRBJ2-7; size: many; D: NA; V: TRBV11-2; CDR3: CASSPDGYYEQYF; DNA: TGTGCCAGCAGCCCGGACGGCTACTACGAGCAGTACTTC
J: TRBJ2-5; size: many; D: NA; V: TRBV10-2; CDR3: CASSWDREQETQYF; DNA: TGCGCCAGCAGCTGGGACCGAGAACAAGAGACCCAGTACTTC
J: TRBJ2-2; size: few; D: NA; V: TRBV29-1; CDR3: CSVDGVNRGELFF; DNA: TGCAGCGTTGACGGGGTTAATCGCGGGGAGCTGTTTTTT
J: TRBJ2-7; size: many; D: TRBD2; V: TRBV30; CDR3: CAWSAGTSVLGEQYF; DNA: TGTGCCTGGAGTGCCGGGACTAGCGTCTTGGGCGAGCAGTACTTC
J: TRBJ1-4; size: few; D: NA; V: TRBV7-8; CDR3: CASSLTRGWGRSTNEKLFF; DNA: TGTGCCAGCAGCCTTACACGCGGGTGGGGGCGCTCAACTAATGAAAAACTGTTTTTT
J: TRBJ2-7; size: many; D: NA; V: TRBV5-5; CDR3: CASSLERGYEQYF; DNA: TGTGCCAGCAGCTTGGAGAGAGGATACGAGCAGTACTTC
J: TRBJ1-3; size: few; D: NA; V: TRBV12-3/TRBV12-4; CDR3: CASSLAQVHGNTIYF; DNA: TGTGCCAGCAGTTTAGCGCAAGTCCATGGAAACACCATATATTTT
J: TRBJ1-4; size: NA; D: NA; V: TRBV3-1; CDR3: CASSQLPAGWNEKLFF; DNA: TGTGCCAGCAGCCAACTCCCCGCTGGATGGAATGAAAAACTGTTTTTT
J: TRBJ2-5; size: many; D: TRBD2; V: TRBV7-2; CDR3: CASTILAGAQETQYF; DNA: TGTGCCAGCACTATATTAGCGGGAGCGCAAGAGACCCAGTACTTC
J: TRBJ1-2; size: few; D: TRBD1; V: TRBV20-1; CDR3: CSARDRDRGRNGYTF; DNA: TGCAGTGCTAGAGATAGGGACAGGGGGCGCAATGGCTACACCTTC
J: TRBJ1-1; size: few; D: NA; V: TRBV6-2/TRBV6-3; CDR3: CASSYTKAPQDYYGAAFF; DNA: TGTGCCAGCAGTTACACGAAGGCTCCACAGGATTATTACGGGGCGGCTTTCTTT
J: TRBJ2-7; size: NA; D: NA; V: TRBV6-5; CDR3: CASSYLFGSVYEQYF; DNA: TGTGCCAGCAGTTACCTGTTCGGGTCAGTCTACGAGCAGTACTTC
J: TRBJ2-7; size: NA; D: TRBD2; V: TRBV14; CDR3: CASSQLAGGFDYEQYF; DNA: TGTGCCAGCAGCCAATTAGCGGGAGGGTTTGACTACGAGCAGTACTTC
J: TRBJ1-6; size: NA; D: TRBD1; V: TRBV7-9; CDR3: CASSSSRGGVGTLHF; DNA: TGTGCCAGCAGTAGCTCCAGGGGGGGGGTAGGGACCCTCCACTTT
J: TRBJ2-7; size: NA; D: NA; V: TRBV10-3; CDR3: CAISEPWGYEQYF; DNA: TGTGCCATCAGTGAGCCCTGGGGGTACGAGCAGTACTTC
J: TRBJ1-1; size: many; D: NA; V: TRBV29-1; CDR3: CSVDKGMNTEAFF; DNA: TGCAGCGTTGATAAGGGGATGAACACTGAAGCTTTCTTT
J: TRBJ1-2; size: NA; D: NA; V: TRBV29-1; CDR3: CSVNRGPYGYTF; DNA: TGCAGCGTTAATCGGGGCCCATACGGCTACACCTTC
J: TRBJ2-7; size: few; D: TRBD2; V: TRBV10-1; CDR3: CASPRDAGGVEQYF; DNA: TGCGCCAGCCCAAGGGATGCCGGGGGGGTAGAGCAGTACTTC
J: TRBJ1-5; size: NA; D: NA; V: TRBV7-9; CDR3: CASSRTFDQPQHF; DNA: TGTGCCAGCAGCAGAACATTTGATCAGCCCCAGCATTTT
J: TRBJ1-1; size: many; D: NA; V: TRBV6-1; CDR3: CASSLGDTMNTEAFF; DNA: TGTGCCAGCAGCCTGGGGGACACCATGAACACTGAAGCTTTCTTT
J: TRBJ2-3; size: NA; D: NA; V: TRBV7-3; CDR3: CASSTAGDTQYF; DNA: TGTGCCAGCAGTACGGCGGGAGATACGCAGTATTTT
J: TRBJ2-4; size: many; D: NA; V: TRBV20-1; CDR3: CSAHTLAKNIQYF; DNA: TGCAGCGCTCATACACTAGCCAAAAACATTCAGTACTTC
J: TRBJ1-1; size: few; D: NA; V: TRBV7-3; CDR3: CASSTGSNTEAFF; DNA: TGTGCCAGCAGTACAGGGTCGAACACTGAAGCTTTCTTT
J: TRBJ1-3; size: NA; D: NA; V: TRBV5-1; CDR3: CASSLLQGSASSGNTIYF; DNA: TGCGCCAGCAGCTTACTACAGGGTTCGGCGAGCTCTGGAAACACCATATATTTT
J: TRBJ1-1; size: NA; D: NA; V: TRBV28; CDR3: CARNQGGAYNTEAFF; DNA: TGTGCCCGCAACCAGGGTGGGGCGTACAACACTGAAGCTTTCTTT
J: TRBJ1-5; size: NA; D: TRBD1; V: TRBV30; CDR3: CAWRDRTEGPQHF; DNA: TGTGCCTGGAGGGACAGGACCGAGGGGCCCCAGCATTTT
J: TRBJ2-7; size: many; D: NA; V: TRBV20-1; CDR3: CSARSGAGEQYF; DNA: TGCAGTGCTAGGAGCGGCGCGGGCGAGCAGTACTTC
J: TRBJ2-6; size: NA; D: NA; V: TRBV19; CDR3: CASSLAISGANVLTF; DNA: TGTGCCAGCAGCCTAGCAATCTCTGGGGCCAACGTCCTGACTTTC
J: TRBJ2-7; size: NA; D: TRBD2; V: TRBV10-3; CDR3: CAISRTSGRDSYEQYF; DNA: TGTGCCATCAGTAGGACTAGCGGGAGGGACTCCTACGAGCAGTACTTC
J: TRBJ1-1; size: many; D: TRBD1; V: TRBV28; CDR3: CASSSDRVEAFF; DNA: TGTGCCAGCAGTTCTGACAGGGTCGAAGCTTTCTTT
J: TRBJ2-3; size: once; D: NA; V: TRBV7-8; CDR3: CASSFTIADTQYF; DNA: TGTGCCAGCAGCTTCACGATTGCCGATACGCAGTATTTT
J: TRBJ2-5; size: few; D: NA; V: TRBV4-1; CDR3: CASSRLLEETQYF; DNA: TGCGCCAGCAGCCGACTCTTGGAAGAGACCCAGTACTTC
J: TRBJ2-2; size: NA; D: NA; V: TRBV5-1; CDR3: CASRSRENTGELFF; DNA: TGCGCCAGCAGGTCGAGGGAAAACACCGGGGAGCTGTTTTTT
J: TRBJ1-2; size: few; D: NA; V: TRBV16; CDR3: CASSQYGGYTF; DNA: TGTGCCAGCAGCCAATATGGTGGCTACACCTTC